This T cell receptor (beta chain) was recovered during a study of T cell repertoires in cytomegalovirus infection (dated by TCRdb to the late 2010s). General notes on the study: Donor HLA type was relevant to the analysis, because carriage of CMV infection together with the matching HLA type was indicated by public TCR beta signatures.

What the study reported, not specific to this receptor: The ex vivo response was dominated by HLA-C-restricted CMV-specific TCR beta clonotypes, which also provided the single most frequent clonotype in two of eight donors. In both this cohort and an independent approximately 370-donor cohort, the cumulative frequency of public TCR beta family members distinguished carriers of CMV infection plus the relevant HLA type.

The junction shows trimming of 1 base on V and 10 bases on J, and the gene matches do not reach 12 bases of it. Inclusive of the bounding cysteine and phenylalanine, the CDR3 is 15 residues long. The sequence is cut down to CDR3 DNA, 45 bases in frame from base 1. Taken from the germline V gene, the CDR1 and CDR2 loops are SGHVS and FNYEAQ. The instrument was an Illumina HiSeq 1500. TCRdb passed the public sequencing reads through fastp at Q25 and MiXCR, retaining productive beta sequences. Here each entry gathers all rows of one CDR3 protein and keeps the most common genes and DNA. This sample comprises hundreds of thousands of distinct CDR3 sequences, 20% to 25% of them detected only once. The leading ten clones occupy around 8% of the sample. In regard to this clonotype: Its antigen is not yet known. This clone may be a read error of a much larger clone one base away.

This TCR was sampled from a human donor in good health (CMV status not recorded). Some clones in this sample may be carry-over from other donors' samples. Specimen: CD8+ T cells from PBMCs. The V and J segments used are TRBV7-6 and TRBJ1-2; 7 central bases correspond to TRBD1. The base sequence is TGTGCCAGCAGCTTAGTCCAGCAGGGGGATCACGACTACACCTTC. It translates as CASSLVQQGDHDYTF. With all but the CDR3 taken from the reference TRBV7-6 and TRBJ1-2 genes, the full variable domain is: GAGVSQSPRYKVTKRGQDVALRCDPISGHVSLYWYRQALGQGPEFLTYFNYEAQQDKSGLPNDRFSAERPEGSISTLTIQRTEQRDSAMYRCASSLVQQGDHDYTFGSGTRLTVV.